These T cell receptor beta chains were read from a single sample in a study of shared clonotypes between healthy human individuals. Produced via immunoSEQ multiplex PCR; TCRdb's table is partial and in-frame only. The data show some 2,400,000 clones, 95% seen once. Sequenced sample: naive CD4+ T cells sorted from blood. The receptors originated from a man aged 18 to 29 in good health. Both conserved end residues are part of each CDR3. Each record gives: J gene, V gene, CDR3 protein.

>TRBJ2-5|TRBV6-5
CASNGYGGLETQYF
>TRBJ2-5|TRBV7-9
CASSPYQETQYF
>TRBJ2-7|TRBV6-6
CASSYPGLAGDEQYF
>TRBJ2-5|TRBV11-2
CASRPSGGEPGTQYF
>TRBJ1-1|TRBV14
CASSTRPDWNTEAFF
>TRBJ2-1|TRBV14
CASSQARQVYNEQFF
>TRBJ2-7|TRBV6-1
CASSKEPSYEQYF
>TRBJ1-1|TRBV20-1
CSASSDTEAFF
>TRBJ2-2|TRBV10-3
CAISSEPNTGELFF
>TRBJ1-5|TRBV6-5
CASSYSEGYQPQHF
>TRBJ1-2|TRBV19
CASIQKDYGYTF
>TRBJ1-2|TRBV5-4
CASSLRGTLWGYTF
>TRBJ1-2|TRBV7-9
CASSQGEVGYTF
>TRBJ2-7|TRBV6-1
CASSQGVSPYEQYF
>TRBJ2-2|TRBV19
CASSPGTGDTGELFF
>TRBJ2-5|TRBV15
CATSAWSDSQETQYF
>TRBJ2-7|TRBV7-8
CASSLRTGGMHEQYF
>TRBJ2-3|TRBV27
CASSLWDRGRRDTQYF
>TRBJ1-2|TRBV7-2
CASTLTKYGYTF
>TRBJ1-1|TRBV28
CASIRGGWPEAFF
>TRBJ2-1|TRBV2
CASSPAWGNEQFF
>TRBJ1-4|TRBV7-9
CASSLDLNEKLFF
>TRBJ1-5|TRBV4-1
CASSPYGQGSNQPQHF
>TRBJ1-4|TRBV6-1
CASTETGLNRLFF
>TRBJ2-5|TRBV11-2
CASSARGLAGNQETQYF
>TRBJ2-2|TRBV5-1
CASSRQQGFSNTGELFF
>TRBJ2-3|TRBV11-2
CASSLVADTDTQYF
>TRBJ2-7|TRBV10-3
CAISVDRGGYEQYF
>TRBJ1-6|TRBV6-5
CASRATGYNSPLHF
>TRBJ2-5|TRBV5-1
CASSTLGQRQETQYF
>TRBJ2-3|TRBV10-3
CAISGRAVGTDTQYF
>TRBJ1-6|TRBV28
CASAPSQGTYNSPLHF
>TRBJ2-7|TRBV6-6
CASSLGEGQREQYF
>TRBJ2-7|TRBV5-1
CASSLGTNSYEQYF
>TRBJ2-1|TRBV30
CAWSEGRGGQFF
>TRBJ2-3|TRBV6-1
CASSEMGKRTDTQYF
>TRBJ1-2|TRBV2
CASSLGQGGSDGYTF
>TRBJ1-1|TRBV30
CAWNGRANTEAFF
>TRBJ2-7|TRBV5-1
CASSLCEF
>TRBJ1-3|TRBV7-2
CASSPISGFDRSSGNTIYF
>TRBJ1-5|TRBV10-2
CASSGGRGYSNQPQHF